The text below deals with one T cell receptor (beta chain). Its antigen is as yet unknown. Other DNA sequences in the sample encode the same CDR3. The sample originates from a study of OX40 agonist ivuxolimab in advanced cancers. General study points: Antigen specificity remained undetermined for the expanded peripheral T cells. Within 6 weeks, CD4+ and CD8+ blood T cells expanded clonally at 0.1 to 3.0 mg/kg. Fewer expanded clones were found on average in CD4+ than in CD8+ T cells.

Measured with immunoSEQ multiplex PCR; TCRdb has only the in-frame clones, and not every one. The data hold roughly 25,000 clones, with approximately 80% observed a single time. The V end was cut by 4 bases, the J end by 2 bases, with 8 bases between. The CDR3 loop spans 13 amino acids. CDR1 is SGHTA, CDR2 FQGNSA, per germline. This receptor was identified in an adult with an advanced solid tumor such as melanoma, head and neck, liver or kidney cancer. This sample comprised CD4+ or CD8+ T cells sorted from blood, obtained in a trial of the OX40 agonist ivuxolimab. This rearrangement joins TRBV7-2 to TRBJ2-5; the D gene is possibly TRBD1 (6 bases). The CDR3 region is CASSYRVQETQYF. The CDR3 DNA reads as TGTGCCAGCAGCTACAGGGTTCAAGAGACCCAGTACTTC.